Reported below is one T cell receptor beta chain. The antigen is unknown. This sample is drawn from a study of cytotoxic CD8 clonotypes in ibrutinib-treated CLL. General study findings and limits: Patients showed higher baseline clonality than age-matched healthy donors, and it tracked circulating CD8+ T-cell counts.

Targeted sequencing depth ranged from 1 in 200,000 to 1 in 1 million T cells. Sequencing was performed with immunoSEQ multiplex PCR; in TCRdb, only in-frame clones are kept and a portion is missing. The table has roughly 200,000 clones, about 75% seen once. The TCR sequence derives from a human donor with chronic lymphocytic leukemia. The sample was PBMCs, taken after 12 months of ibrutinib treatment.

CDR3: CASSQSHPLGPDRNEQYF. The CDR3 coding sequence is TGCGCCAGCAGCCAATCACACCCCCTCGGCCCTGACCGGAACGAGCAGTACTTC. The chain joins TRBV4-3 to TRBJ2-7; D remains unclear. Germline assignment: CDR1 LGHNA and CDR2 YSLEER. The length of the CDR3 is 18 residues. V lost 2 bases, J lost 5 bases, and 25 bases lay in between.